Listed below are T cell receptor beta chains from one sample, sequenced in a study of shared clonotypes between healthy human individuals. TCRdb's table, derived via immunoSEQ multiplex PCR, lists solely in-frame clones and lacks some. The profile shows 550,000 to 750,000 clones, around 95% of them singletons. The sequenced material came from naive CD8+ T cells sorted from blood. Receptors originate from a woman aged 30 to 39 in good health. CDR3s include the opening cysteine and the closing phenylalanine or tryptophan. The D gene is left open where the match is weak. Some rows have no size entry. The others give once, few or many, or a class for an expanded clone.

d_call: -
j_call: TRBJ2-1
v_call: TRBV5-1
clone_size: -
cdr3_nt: TGCGCCAGCAGCTTGGACAGTCTTTTCGACAATGAGCAGTTCTTC
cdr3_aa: CASSLDSLFDNEQFF

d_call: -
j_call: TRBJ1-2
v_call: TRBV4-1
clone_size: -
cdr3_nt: TGCGCCAGCAGCCAAGAGGGTTGGGAGAGCAGGGACTATGGCTACACCTTC
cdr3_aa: CASSQEGWESRDYGYTF

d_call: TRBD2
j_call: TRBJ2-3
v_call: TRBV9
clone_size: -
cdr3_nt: TGTGCCAGCAGCGTAGGCGGGGGACCCACAGATACGCAGTATTTT
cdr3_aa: CASSVGGGPTDTQYF

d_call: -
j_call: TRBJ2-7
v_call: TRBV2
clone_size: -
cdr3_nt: TGTGCCAGCAGTGTCGTTCCCTACGAGCAGTACTTC
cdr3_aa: CASSVVPYEQYF

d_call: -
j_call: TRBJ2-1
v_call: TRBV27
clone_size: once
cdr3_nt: TGTGCCAGCAGGGACCCCAGGCTTTTCGGCTCCTCCTACAATGAGCAGTTCTTC
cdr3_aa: CASRDPRLFGSSYNEQFF

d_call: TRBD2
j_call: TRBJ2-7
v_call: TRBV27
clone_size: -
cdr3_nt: TGTGCCAGCAGTGACCGGGAGGGAAGCTACGAGCAGTACTTC
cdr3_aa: CASSDREGSYEQYF

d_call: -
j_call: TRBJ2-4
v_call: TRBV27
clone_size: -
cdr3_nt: TGTGCCAGCAGTTTCGGAGGTAAAAACATTCAGTACTTC
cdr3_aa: CASSFGGKNIQYF

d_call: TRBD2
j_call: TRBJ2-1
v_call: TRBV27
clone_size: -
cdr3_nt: TGTGCCAGCAGTTTAGGAGCGGGAGGTTCCTACAATGAGCAGTTCTTC
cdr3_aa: CASSLGAGGSYNEQFF

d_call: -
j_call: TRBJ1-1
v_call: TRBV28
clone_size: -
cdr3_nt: TGTGCCAGCAGTTTATCCTCGAGGGAATCGGCTTTCTTT
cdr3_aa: CASSLSSRESAFF

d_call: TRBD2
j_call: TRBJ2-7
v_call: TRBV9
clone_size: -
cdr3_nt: TGTGCCAGCAGCGTAGGGCTAGCGGATTCCTACGAGCAGTACTTC
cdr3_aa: CASSVGLADSYEQYF

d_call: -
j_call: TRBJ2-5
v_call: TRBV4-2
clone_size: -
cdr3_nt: TGTGCCAGCAGCCAAGAGGGTGACGGACAAGAGACCCAGTACTTC
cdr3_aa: CASSQEGDGQETQYF

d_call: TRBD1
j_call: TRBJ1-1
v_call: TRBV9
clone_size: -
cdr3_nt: TGTGCCAGCAGCCCTCAGGACAGGATGAACACTGAAGCTTTCTTT
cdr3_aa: CASSPQDRMNTEAFF

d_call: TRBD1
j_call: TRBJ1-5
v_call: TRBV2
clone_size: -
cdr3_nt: TGTGCCAGCAGAGACCGGGACAGGGTCAATCAGCCCCAGCATTTT
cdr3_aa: CASRDRDRVNQPQHF

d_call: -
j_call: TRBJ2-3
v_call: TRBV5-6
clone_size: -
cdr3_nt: TGTGCCAGCAGCTTGGGCAGGGCTAGCACAGATACGCAGTATTTT
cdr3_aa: CASSLGRASTDTQYF

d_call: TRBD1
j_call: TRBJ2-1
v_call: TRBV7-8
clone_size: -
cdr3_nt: TGTGCCAGCAGCTCCGACAGGGGGTATGAGCAGTTCTTC
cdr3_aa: CASSSDRGYEQFF